A single T cell receptor beta chain is shown here with its context. Its target is unknown. Using immunoSEQ multiplex PCR, the repertoire was profiled, and TCRdb retains in-frame clones only, with some absent. In the table there are about 4,500 clones, more than 30% of which are singletons. CDR1 is MNHGY, CDR2 SAAAGT, per germline. Trimming took off 6 bases at V and 9 bases at J, with 14 bases between the two ends. The CDR3 is 12 residues long. The data stem from a study of T cells in localized non-small cell lung cancer. Broader study findings: Highest T cell clonality was seen in uninvolved adjacent lung, surpassing that measured in tumor. Appearances in adjacent lung were noted for a median approximately 58 of the top 100 tumor clones.

This TCR was recovered from a male donor at least 60 years old with stage I lung adenocarcinoma. The chain links TRBV6-8 to TRBJ1-1; D may be TRBD1 (6 bases). The material was lung tumor tissue, obtained before any cancer treatment. The CDR3 nucleotides are TGTGCCAGCAGCGAATCAGGGGTCCAAGCTTTCTTT. Translating it yields CASSESGVQAFF.